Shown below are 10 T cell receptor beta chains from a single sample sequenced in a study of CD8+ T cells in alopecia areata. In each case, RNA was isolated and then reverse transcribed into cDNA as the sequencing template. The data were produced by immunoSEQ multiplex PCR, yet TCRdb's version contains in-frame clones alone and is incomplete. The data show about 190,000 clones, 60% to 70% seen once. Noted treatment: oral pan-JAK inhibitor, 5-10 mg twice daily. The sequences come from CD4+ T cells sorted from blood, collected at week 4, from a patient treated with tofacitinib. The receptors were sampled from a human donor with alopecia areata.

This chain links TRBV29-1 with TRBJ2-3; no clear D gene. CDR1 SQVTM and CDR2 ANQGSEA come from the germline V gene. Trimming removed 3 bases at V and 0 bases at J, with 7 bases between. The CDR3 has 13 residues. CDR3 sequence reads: CSVDISSTDTQYF. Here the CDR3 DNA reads TGCAGCGTTGACATTTCTAGCACAGATACGCAGTATTTT.

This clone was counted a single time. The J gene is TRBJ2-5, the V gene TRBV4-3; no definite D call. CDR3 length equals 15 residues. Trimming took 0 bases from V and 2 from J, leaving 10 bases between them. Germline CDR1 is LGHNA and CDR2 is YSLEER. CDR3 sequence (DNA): TGCGCCAGCAGCCAAGATCGCGCGGTACAAGAGACCCAGTACTTC. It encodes CASSQDRAVQETQYF.

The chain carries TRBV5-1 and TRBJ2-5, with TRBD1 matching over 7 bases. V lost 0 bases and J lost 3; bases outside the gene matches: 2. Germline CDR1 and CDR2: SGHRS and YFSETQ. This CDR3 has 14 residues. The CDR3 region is CASSLETGKETQYF. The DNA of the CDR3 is TGCGCCAGCAGCTTGGAGACAGGGAAAGAGACCCAGTACTTC.

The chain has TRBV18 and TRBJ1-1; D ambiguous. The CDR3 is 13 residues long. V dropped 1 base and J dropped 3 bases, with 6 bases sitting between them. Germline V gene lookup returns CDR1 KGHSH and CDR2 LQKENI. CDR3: CASSPQVDTEAFF. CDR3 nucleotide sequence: TGTGCCAGCTCACCACAGGTTGACACTGAAGCTTTCTTT.

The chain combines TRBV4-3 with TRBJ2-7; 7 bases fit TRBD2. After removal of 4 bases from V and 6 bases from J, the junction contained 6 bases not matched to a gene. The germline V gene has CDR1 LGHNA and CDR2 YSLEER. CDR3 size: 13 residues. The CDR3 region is CASSLTTGGEQYF. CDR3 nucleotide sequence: TGCGCCAGCAGCCTCACCACGGGGGGCGAGCAGTACTTC.

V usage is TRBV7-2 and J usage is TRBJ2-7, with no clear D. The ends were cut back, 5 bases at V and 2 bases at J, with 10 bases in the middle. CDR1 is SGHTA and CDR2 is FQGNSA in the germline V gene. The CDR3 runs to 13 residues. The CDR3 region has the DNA TGTGCCAGCAGCCGTGCTGCTACCTACGAGCAGTACTTC. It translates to CASSRAATYEQYF.

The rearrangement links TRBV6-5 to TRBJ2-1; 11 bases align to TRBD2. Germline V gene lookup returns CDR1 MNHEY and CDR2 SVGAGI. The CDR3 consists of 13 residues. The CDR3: CAYRLAGSHEQFF. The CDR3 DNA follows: TGTGCTTATAGACTAGCGGGGTCGCATGAGCAGTTCTTC.

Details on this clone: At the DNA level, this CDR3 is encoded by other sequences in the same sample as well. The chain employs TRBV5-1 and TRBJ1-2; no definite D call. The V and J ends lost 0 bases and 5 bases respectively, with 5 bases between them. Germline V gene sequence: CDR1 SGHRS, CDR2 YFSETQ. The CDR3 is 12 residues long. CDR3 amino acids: CASSLDSYGYTF. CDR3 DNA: TGCGCCAGCAGCTTGGACAGTTATGGCTACACCTTC.

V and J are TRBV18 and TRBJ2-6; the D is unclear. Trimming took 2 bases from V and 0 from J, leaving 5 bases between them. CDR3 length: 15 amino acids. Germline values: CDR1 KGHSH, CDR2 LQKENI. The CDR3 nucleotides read TGTGCCAGCTCACCATCGGCCTCTGGGGCCAACGTCCTGACTTTC. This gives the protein CASSPSASGANVLTF.

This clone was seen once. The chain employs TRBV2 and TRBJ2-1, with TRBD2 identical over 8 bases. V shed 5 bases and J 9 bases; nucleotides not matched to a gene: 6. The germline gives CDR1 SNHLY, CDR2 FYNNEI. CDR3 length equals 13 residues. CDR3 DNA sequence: TGTGCCAGCAGTTATCGGGCGGGGGGTGAGCAGTTCTTC. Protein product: CASSYRAGGEQFF.